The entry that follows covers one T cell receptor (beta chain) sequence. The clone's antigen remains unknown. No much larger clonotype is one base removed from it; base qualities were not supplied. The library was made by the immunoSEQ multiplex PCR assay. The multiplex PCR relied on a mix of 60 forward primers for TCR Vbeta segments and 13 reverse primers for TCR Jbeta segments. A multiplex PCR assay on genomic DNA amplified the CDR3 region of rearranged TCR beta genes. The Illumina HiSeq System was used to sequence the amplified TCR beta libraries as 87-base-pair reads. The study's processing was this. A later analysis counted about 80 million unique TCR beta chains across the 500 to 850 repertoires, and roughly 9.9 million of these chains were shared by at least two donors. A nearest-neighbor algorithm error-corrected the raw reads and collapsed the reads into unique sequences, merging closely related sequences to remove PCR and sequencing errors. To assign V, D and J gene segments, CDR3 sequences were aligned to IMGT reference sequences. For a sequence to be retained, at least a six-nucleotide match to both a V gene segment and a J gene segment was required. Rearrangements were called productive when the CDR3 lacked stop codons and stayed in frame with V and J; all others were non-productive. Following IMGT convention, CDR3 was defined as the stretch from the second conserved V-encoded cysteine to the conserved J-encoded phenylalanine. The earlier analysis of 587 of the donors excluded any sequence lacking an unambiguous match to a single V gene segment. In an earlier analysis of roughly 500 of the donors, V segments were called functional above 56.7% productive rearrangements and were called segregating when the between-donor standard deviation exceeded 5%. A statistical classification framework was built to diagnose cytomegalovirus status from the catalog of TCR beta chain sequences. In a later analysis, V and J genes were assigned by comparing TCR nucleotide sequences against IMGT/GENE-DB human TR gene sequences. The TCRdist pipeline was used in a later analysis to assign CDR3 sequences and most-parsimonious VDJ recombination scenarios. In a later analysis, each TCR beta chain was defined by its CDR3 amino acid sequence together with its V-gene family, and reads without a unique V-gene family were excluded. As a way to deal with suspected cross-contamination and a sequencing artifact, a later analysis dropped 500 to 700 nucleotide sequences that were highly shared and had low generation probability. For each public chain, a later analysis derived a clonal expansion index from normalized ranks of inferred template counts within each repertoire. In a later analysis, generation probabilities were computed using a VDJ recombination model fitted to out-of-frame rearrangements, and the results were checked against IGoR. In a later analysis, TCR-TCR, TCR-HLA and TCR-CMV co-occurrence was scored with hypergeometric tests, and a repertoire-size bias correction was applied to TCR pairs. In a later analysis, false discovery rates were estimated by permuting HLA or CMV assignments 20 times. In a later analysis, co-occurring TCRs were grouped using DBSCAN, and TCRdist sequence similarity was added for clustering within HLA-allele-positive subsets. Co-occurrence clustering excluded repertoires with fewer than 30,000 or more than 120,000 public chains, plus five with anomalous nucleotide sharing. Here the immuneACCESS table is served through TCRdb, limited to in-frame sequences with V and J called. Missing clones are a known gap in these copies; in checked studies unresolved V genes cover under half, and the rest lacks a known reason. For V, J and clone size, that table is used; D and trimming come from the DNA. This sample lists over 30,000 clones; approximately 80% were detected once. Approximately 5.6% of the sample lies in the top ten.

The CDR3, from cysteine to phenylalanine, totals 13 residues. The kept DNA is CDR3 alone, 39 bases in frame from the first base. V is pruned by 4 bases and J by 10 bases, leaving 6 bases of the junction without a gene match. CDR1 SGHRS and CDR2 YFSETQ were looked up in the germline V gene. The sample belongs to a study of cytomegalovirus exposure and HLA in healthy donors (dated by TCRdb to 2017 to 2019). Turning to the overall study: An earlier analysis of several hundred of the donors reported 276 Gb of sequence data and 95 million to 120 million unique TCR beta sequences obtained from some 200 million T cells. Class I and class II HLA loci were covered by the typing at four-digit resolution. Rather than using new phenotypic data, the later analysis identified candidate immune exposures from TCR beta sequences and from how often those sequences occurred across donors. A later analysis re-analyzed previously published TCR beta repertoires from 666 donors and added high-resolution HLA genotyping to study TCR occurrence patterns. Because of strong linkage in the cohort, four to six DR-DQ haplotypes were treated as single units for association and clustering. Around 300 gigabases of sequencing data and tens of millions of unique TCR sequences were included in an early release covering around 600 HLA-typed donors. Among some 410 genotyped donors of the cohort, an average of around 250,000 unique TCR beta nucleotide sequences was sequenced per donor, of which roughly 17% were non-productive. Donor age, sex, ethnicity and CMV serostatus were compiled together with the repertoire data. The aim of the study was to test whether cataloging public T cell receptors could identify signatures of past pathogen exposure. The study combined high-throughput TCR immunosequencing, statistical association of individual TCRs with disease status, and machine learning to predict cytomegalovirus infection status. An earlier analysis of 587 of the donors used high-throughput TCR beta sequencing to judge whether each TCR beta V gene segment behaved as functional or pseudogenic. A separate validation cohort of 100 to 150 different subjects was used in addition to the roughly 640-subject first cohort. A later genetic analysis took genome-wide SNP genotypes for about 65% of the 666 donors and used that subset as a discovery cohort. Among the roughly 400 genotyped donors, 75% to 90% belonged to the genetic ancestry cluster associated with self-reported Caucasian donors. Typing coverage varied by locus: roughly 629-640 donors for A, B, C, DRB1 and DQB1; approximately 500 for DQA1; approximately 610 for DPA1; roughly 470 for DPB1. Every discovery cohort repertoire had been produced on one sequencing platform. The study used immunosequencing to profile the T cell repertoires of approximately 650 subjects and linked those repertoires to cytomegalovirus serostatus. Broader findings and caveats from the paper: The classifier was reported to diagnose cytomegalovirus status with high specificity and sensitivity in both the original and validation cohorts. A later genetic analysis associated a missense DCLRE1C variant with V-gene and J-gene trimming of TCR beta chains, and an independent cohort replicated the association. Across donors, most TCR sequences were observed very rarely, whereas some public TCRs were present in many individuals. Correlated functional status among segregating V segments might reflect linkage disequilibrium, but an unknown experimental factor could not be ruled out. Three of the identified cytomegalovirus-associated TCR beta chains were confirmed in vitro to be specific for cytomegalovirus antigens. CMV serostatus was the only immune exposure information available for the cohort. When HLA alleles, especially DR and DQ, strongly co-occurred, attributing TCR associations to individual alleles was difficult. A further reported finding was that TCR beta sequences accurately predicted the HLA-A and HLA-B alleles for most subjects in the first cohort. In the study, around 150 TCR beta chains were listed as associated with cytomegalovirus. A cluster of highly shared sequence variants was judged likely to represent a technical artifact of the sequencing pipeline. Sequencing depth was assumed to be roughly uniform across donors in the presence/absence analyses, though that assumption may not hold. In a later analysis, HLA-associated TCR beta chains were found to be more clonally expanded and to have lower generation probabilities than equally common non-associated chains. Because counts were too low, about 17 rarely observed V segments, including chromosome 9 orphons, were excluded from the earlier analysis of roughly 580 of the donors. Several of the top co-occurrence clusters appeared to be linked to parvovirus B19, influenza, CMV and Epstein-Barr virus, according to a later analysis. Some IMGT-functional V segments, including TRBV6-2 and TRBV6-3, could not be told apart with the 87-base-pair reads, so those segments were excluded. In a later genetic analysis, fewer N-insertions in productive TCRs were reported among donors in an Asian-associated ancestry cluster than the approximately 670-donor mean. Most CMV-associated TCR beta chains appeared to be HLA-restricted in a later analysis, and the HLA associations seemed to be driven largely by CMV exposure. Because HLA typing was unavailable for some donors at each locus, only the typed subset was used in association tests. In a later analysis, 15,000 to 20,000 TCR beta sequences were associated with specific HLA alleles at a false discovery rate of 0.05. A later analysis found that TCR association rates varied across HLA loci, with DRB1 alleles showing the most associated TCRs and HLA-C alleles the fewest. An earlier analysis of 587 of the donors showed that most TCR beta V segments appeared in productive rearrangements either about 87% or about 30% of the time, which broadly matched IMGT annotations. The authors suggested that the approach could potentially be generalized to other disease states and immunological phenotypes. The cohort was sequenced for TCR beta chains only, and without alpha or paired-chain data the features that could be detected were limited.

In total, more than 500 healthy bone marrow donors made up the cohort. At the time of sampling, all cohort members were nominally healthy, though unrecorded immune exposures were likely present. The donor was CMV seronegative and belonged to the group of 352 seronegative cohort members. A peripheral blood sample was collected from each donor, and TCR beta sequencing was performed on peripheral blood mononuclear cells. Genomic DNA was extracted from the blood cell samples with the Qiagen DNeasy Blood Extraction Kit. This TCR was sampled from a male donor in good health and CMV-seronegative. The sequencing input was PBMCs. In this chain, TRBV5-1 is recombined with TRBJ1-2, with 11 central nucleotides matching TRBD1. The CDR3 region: CASSPGQGDDYTF. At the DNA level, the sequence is TGCGCCAGCAGCCCGGGACAGGGGGATGACTACACCTTC.